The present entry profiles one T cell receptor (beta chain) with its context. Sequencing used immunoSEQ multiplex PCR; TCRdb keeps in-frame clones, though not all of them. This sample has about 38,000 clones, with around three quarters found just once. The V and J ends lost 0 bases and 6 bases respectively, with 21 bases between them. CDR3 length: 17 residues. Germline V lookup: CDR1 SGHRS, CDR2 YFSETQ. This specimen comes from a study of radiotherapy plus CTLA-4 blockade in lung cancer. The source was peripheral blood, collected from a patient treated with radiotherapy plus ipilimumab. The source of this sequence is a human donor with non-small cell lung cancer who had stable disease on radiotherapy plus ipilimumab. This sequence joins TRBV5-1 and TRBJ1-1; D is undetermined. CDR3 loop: CASSLASGSAKRAEAFF. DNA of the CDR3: TGCGCCAGCAGCTTGGCTTCGGGGTCGGCTAAAAGGGCTGAAGCTTTCTTT.